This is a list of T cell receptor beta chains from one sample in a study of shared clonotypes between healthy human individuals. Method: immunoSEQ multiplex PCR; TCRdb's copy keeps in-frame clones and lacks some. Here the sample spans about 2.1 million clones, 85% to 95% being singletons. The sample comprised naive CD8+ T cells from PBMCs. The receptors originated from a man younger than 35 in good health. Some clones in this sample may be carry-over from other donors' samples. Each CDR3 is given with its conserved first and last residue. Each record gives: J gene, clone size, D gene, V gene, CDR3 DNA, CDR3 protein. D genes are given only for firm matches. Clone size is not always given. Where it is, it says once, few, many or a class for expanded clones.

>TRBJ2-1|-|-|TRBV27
TGTGCCAGCAGTCTCAGGGCCAGGGCTGAGCAGTTCTTC
CASSLRARAEQFF
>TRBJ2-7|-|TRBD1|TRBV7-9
TGTGCCAGCAGCTTCCAACCGGGACAGGGAAGCTCCTACGAGCAGTACTTC
CASSFQPGQGSSYEQYF
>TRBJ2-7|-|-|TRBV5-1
TGCGCCAGCAGCTTGGAGGGCCTTATTTACGAGCAGTACTTC
CASSLEGLIYEQYF
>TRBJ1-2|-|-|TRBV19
TGTGCCAGTACCTTAGGGGGCTATGGCTACACCTTC
CASTLGGYGYTF
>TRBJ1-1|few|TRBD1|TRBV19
TGTGCCAGTACTTCTGACAGGGAAGGAAACACTGAAGCTTTCTTT
CASTSDREGNTEAFF
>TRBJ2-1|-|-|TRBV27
TGTGCCAGCAGTTTTGGCGGGGTCGGGGAGCAGTTCTTC
CASSFGGVGEQFF
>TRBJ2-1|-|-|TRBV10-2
TGCGCCAGCAGTGAAGTCGGCAGAGTGTCCGATGAGCAGTTCTTC
CASSEVGRVSDEQFF
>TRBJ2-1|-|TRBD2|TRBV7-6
TGTGCCAGCAGCGCGACGAGGACGGGAGGCGGGAGGGGCACCTACAATGAGCAGTTCTTC
CASSATRTGGGRGTYNEQFF
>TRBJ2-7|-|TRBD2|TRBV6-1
TGTGCCAGCGCGGCAACAGCCCCAGCGGGATCCGAGCAGTACTTC
CASAATAPAGSEQYF
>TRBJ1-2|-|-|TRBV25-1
TGTGCCAGCAGTGAACACATAGGAGGCTATGGCTACACCTTC
CASSEHIGGYGYTF
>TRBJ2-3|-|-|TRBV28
TGTGCCAGCAGAGTGCCGGGGACGGGGAATACGCAGTATTTT
CASRVPGTGNTQYF
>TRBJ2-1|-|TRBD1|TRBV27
TGTGCCAGCAGTTACGAACAGGGGGCTCAAAATGAGCAGTTCTTC
CASSYEQGAQNEQFF
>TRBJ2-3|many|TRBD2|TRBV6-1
TGTGCCAGCAGTGGTAGCGGGAGCGGGGCAGATACGCAGTATTTT
CASSGSGSGADTQYF
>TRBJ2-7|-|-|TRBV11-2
TGTGCCAGCAGCTTAGCGGCCGTTTCCTCCTACGAGCAGTACTTC
CASSLAAVSSYEQYF
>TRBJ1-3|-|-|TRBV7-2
TGTGCCAGCAGCTTCCAGGGATCTGGAAACACCATATATTTT
CASSFQGSGNTIYF
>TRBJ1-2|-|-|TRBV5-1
TGCGCCAGCAGCTTGGCCGGGGGAGATGGCTACACCTTC
CASSLAGGDGYTF
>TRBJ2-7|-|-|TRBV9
TGTGCCAGCAGCCTCGGAGGGTATAGCTCCTACGAGCAGTACTTC
CASSLGGYSSYEQYF
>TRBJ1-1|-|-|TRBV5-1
TGCGCCAGCAGCGGGACCCTGAACACTGAAGCTTTCTTT
CASSGTLNTEAFF
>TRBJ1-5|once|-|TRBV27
TGTGCCAGCAGTAGATCCGGGACATCGTTCTATAGCAATCAGCCCCAGCATTTT
CASSRSGTSFYSNQPQHF
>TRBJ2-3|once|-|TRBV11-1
TGTGCCAGCAGCCTACTTCGCGATACGCAGTATTTT
CASSLLRDTQYF
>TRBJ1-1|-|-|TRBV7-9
TGTGCCAGCAGTTTACCCGGCGGGGGGGACTTT
CASSLPGGGDF
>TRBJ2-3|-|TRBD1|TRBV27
TGTGCCAGCAGTATACGACAGGGTCATACGCAGTATTTT
CASSIRQGHTQYF
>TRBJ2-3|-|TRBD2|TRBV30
TGTGCCTGGAGAATTCTGGAGGCGGGAGTACGAGATACGCAGTATTTT
CAWRILEAGVRDTQYF
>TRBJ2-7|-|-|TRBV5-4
TGTGCCAGCAGCTTGGGGTCGGGAAGAGACGAGCAGTACTTC
CASSLGSGRDEQYF
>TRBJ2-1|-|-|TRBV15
TGTGCCACCAGCTCCAAAAGGGGTTGGCATGAGCAGTTCTTC
CATSSKRGWHEQFF
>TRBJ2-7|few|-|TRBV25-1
TGTGCCAGCAGTGACGATTGGTTC
CASSDDWF
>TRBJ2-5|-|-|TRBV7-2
TGTGCCAGCAGCTCCCGGGCCCTCCACGTAGAGACCCAGTACTTC
CASSSRALHVETQYF
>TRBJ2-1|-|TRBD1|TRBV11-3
TGTGCCAGCAGCCACAGGGGCTTTGAGCAGTTCTTC
CASSHRGFEQFF
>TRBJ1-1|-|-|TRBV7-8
TGTGCCACCATAAATCGAGGGAAGAGGACTGAAGCTTTCTTT
CATINRGKRTEAFF
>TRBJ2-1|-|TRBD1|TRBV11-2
TGTGCCAGCAGCTCTAGACTCTCGAGGGGGCACAATGAGCAGTTCTTC
CASSSRLSRGHNEQFF
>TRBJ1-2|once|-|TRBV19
TGTGCCAGTAGTATAGTTAGATGGTTACAGGGCTCAGTCTTCAACTATGGCTACACCTTC
CASSIVRWLQGSVFNYGYTF
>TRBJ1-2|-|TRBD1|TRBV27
TGTGCCAGCAGTTCCGACAGGGGGCGCTTTGGCTACACCTTC
CASSSDRGRFGYTF
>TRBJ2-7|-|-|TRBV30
TGTGCCTGGAGTACAGCCCGGGACATACACTCCTACGAGCAGTACTTC
CAWSTARDIHSYEQYF
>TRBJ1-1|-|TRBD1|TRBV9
TGTGCCAGCAGCACGCGGACAGGGGGAGTCACTGAAGCTTTCTTT
CASSTRTGGVTEAFF
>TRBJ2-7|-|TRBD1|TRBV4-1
TGCGCCAGCAGCCAAGACACAGGGGGCTACGAGCAGTACTTC
CASSQDTGGYEQYF
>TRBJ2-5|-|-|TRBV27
TGTGCCAGCAGTTTATTCAGGGAAGAGACCCAGTACTTC
CASSLFREETQYF
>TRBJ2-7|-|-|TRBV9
TGTGCCAGCAGCAAAGGCGGACAGAGCGGGTACGAGCAGTACTTC
CASSKGGQSGYEQYF
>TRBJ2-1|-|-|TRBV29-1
TGCAGTATCCAATCCACCTACAATGAGCAGTTCTTC
CSIQSTYNEQFF
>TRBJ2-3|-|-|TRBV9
TGTGCCAGCAGCTTCTCTCAGGTGGAGGGCCGGCGGGGAGATACGCAGTATTTT
CASSFSQVEGRRGDTQYF
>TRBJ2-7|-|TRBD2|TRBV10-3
TGTGCCATCAGTTCGGGACTAGCGGGACCTTACGAGCAGTACTTC
CAISSGLAGPYEQYF
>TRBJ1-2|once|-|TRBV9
TGTGCCAGCAGCGTAGCTATAGGCTATGGCTACACCTTC
CASSVAIGYGYTF
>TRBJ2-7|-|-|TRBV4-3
TGCGCCAGCAGCCCAACGCGACAGGCTCACTACGAGCAGTACTTC
CASSPTRQAHYEQYF
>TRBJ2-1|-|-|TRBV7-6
TGTGCCAGCAGCTCCCGGGACCCTAGAGTCAATGAGCAGTTCTTC
CASSSRDPRVNEQFF
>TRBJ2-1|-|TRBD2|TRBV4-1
TGCGCCAGCAGCCACAGGACTAGCGGGAAGACGTACAATGAGCAGTTCTTC
CASSHRTSGKTYNEQFF
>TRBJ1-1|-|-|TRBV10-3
TGTGCCATCAGTGAGTCGATGGGGGGAGCTTTCTTT
CAISESMGGAFF
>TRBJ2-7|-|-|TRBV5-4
TGTGCCAGCAGCTCGGCGGCCTCCTACGAGCAGTACTTC
CASSSAASYEQYF
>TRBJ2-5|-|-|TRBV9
TGTGCCAGCAGCGTAGCGGTCTGGGGGCCGGAGACCCAGTACTTC
CASSVAVWGPETQYF
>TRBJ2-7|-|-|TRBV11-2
TGTGCCAGCAGCACCTCCCCTCTTGGACGGGACGGCTACGAGCAGTACTTC
CASSTSPLGRDGYEQYF
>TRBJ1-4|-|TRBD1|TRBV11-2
TGTGCCAGCAGCCCCGGGACAGCATATAATGAAAAACTGTTTTTT
CASSPGTAYNEKLFF
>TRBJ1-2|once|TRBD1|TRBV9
TGTGCCAGCAGCGTAGTGGTAGAGGGGGCGCAGAACTATGGCTACACCTTC
CASSVVVEGAQNYGYTF
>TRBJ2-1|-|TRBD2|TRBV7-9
TGTGCCAGCAGCGAAAGGAAGACGGGAGGCGACAATGAGCAGTTCTTC
CASSERKTGGDNEQFF
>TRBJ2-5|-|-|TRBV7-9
TGTGCCAGCAGCTCTCTCCCCGGGACAATCTACCAAGAGACCCAGTACTTC
CASSSLPGTIYQETQYF